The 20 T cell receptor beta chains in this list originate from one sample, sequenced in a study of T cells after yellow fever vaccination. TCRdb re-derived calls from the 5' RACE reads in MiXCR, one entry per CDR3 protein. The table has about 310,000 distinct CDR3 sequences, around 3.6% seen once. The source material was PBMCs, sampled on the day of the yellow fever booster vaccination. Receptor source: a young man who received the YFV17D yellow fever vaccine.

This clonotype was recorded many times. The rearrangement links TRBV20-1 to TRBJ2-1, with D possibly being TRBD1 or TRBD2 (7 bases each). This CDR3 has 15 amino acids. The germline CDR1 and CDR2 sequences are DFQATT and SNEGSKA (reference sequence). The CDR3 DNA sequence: TGCACCGGTCAGGGGGGGCCTTGCTCCTACAATGAGCAGTTCTTC. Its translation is CTGQGGPCSYNEQFF.

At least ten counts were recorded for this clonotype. The CDR3: CSARDRIAKNIQYF. The CDR3, as DNA: TGCAGTGCTAGAGATCGTATAGCCAAAAACATTCAGTACTTC. V gene TRBV20-1 combines with J gene TRBJ2-4; D remains ambiguous. There are 14 residues in the CDR3. Germline lookup yields CDR1 DFQATT and CDR2 SNEGSKA (reference sequence). Trimming removed 0 bases at V and 0 bases at J, with 6 bases between.

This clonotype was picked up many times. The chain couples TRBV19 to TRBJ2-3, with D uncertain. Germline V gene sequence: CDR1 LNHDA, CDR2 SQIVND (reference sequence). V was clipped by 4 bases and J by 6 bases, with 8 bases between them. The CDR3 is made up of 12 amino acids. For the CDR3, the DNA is TGTGCCAGTAGTACCCTGGTGGATACGCAGTATTTT. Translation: CASSTLVDTQYF.

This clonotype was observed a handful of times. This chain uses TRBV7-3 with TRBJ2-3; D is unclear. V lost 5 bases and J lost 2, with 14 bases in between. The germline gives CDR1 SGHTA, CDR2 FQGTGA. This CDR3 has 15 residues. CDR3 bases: TGTGCCAGCAGCCCGACGACCGCGGACACAGATACGCAGTATTTT. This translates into CASSPTTADTDTQYF.

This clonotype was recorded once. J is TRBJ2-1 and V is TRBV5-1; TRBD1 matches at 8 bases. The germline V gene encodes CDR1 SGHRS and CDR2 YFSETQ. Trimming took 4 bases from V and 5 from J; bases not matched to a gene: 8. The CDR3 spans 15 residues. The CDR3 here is CASSLGTGSNNEQFF. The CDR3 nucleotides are TGCGCCAGCAGCCTTGGGACAGGATCCAACAATGAGCAGTTCTTC.

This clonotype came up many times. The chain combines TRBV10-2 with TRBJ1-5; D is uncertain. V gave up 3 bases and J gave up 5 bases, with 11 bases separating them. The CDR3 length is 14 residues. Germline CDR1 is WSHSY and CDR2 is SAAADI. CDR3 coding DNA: TGCGCCAGCAGTGATCCCCCAGCACATCAGCCCCAGCATTTT. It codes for CASSDPPAHQPQHF.

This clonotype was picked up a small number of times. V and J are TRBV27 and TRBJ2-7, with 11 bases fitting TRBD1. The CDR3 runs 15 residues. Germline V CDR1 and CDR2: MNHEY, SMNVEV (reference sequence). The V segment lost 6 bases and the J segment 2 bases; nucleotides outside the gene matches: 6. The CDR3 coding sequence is TGTGCCAGCAGACTCGCGGGACAGGGGGCCTACGAGCAGTACTTC. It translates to CASRLAGQGAYEQYF.

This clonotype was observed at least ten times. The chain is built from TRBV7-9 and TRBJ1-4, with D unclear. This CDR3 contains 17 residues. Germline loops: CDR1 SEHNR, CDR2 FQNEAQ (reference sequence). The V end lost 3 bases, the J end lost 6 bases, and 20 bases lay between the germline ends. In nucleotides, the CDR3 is TGTGCCAGCAGCTTTTCCCCGTTTGGCCCTGCAGATGAAAAACTGTTTTTT. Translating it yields CASSFSPFGPADEKLFF.

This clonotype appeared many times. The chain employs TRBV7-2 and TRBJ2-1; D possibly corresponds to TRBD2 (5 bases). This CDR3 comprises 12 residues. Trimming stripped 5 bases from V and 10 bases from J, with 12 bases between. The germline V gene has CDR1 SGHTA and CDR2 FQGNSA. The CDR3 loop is CASSGRDREQFF. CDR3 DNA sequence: TGTGCCAGCAGCGGGAGAGACCGGGAGCAGTTCTTC.

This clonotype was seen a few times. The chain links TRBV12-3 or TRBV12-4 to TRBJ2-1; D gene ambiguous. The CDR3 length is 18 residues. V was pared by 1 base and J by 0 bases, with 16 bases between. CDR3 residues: CASSLVRRQTSSYNEQFF. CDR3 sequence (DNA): TGTGCCAGCAGTTTAGTGAGGCGGCAGACGAGCTCCTACAATGAGCAGTTCTTC.

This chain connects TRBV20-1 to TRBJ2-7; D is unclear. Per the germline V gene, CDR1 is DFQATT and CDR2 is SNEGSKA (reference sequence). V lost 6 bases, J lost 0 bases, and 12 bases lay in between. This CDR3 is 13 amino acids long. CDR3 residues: CSAAQSSSYEQYF. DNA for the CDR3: TGCAGTGCGGCACAGTCGAGCTCCTACGAGCAGTACTTC.

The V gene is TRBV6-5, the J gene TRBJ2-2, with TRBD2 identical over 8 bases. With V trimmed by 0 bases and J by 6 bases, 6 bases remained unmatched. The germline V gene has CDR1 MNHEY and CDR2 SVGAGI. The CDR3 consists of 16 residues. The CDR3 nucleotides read TGTGCCAGCAGTTACTCCCTAGCGGGTCCCGCCGGGGAGCTGTTTTTT. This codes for CASSYSLAGPAGELFF.

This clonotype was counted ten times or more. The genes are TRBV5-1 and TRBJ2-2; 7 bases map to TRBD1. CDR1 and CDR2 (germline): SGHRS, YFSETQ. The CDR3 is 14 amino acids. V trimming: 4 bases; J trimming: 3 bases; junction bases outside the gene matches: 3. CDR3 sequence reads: CASSRGQYTGELFF. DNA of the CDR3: TGCGCCAGCAGCCGGGGACAGTACACCGGGGAGCTGTTTTTT.

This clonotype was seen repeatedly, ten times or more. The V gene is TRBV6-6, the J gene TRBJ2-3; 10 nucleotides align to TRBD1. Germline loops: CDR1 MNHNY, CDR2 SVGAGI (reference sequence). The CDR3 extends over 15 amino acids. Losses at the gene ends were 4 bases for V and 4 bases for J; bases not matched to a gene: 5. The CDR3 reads CASSSPGQGPDTQYF. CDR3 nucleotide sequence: TGTGCCAGCAGTTCGCCGGGACAGGGGCCAGATACGCAGTATTTT.

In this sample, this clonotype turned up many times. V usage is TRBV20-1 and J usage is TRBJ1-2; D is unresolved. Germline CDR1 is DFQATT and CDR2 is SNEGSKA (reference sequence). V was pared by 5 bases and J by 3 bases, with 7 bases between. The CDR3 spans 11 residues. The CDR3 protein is CSAWTDYGYTF. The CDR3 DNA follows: TGCAGTGCTTGGACGGACTATGGCTACACCTTC.

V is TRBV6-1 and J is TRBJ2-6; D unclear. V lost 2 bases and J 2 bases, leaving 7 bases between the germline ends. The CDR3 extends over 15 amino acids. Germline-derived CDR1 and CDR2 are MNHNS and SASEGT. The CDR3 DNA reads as TGTGCCAGCAGTGAACAGGCCACTGGGGCCAACGTCCTGACTTTC. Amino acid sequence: CASSEQATGANVLTF.

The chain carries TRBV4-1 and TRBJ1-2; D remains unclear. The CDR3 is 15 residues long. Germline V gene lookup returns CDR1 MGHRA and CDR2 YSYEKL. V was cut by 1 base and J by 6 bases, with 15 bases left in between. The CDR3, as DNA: TGCGCCAGCAGCCAAGGAACACGGGCGATCAATGGCTACACCTTC. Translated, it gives CASSQGTRAINGYTF.

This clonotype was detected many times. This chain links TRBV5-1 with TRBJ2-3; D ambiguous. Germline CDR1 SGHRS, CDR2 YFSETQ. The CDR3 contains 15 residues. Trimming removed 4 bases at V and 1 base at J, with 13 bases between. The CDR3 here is CASSLGSIRTDTQYF. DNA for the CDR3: TGCGCCAGCAGCCTGGGGTCGATTCGCACAGATACGCAGTATTTT.

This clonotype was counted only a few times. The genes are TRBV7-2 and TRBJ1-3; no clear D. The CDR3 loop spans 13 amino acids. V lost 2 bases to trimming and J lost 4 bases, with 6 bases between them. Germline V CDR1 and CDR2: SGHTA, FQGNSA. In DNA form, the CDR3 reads TGTGCCAGCAGCTTAATGGTGGGAAACACCATATATTTT. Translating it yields CASSLMVGNTIYF.

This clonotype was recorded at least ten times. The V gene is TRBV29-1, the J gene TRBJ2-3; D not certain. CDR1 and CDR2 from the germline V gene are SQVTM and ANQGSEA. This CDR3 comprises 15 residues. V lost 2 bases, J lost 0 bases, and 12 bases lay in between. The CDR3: CSVEWTSRSTDTQYF. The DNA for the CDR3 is TGCAGCGTTGAATGGACCTCTCGAAGCACAGATACGCAGTATTTT.